The clone carrying this TCR beta chain is labeled medium-sized (0.01 to 0.1%). Its antigen is not identified. These data are taken from a study of CD8+ T cells in alopecia areata. Study observations and caveats: Besides other cells, scalp samples also yield sequences of resident alphabeta T cells from normal skin. Clonality in lesional scalp, especially alopecia totalis/universalis, exceeded that of normal scalp.

RNA was extracted and reverse transcribed into cDNA as the sequencing template. Method: immunoSEQ multiplex PCR; TCRdb's copy keeps in-frame clones and lacks some. The sample carries some 20,000 clones, roughly three fifths recorded once. Sorting of CD4+ cells into CD25+CD127- cells was performed for several patients. Researchers picked out CD4+ and CD8+ T cells from PBMCs by sorting. V dropped 4 bases and J dropped 4 bases, with 19 bases sitting between them. The CDR3 extends over 16 amino acids. Germline V gives CDR1 LNHDA, CDR2 SQIVND (reference sequence). The TCR was taken from a human donor with alopecia areata. The sample was CD4+ Tregs sorted from blood. The rearrangement links TRBV19 to TRBJ1-1, with D perhaps TRBD1 (5 bases). The CDR3 spells CASSSEGRQQSTEAFF. The CDR3 bases are TGTGCCAGTAGTAGCGAGGGGAGACAGCAATCCACTGAAGCTTTCTTT.